Presented here are 28 T cell receptor beta chains from one specimen sequenced in a study of T cell responses to AZD1222 COVID-19 vaccine. Clones were read by immunoSEQ multiplex PCR, and TCRdb kept only the in-frame ones, dropping some. The sample records around 97,000 clones, roughly 89% being singletons. The material sequenced was peripheral blood, taken on day 0 of AZD1222 vaccination. Receptor source: an adult in good health.

This rearrangement joins TRBV19 to TRBJ2-7; possibly TRBD1 or TRBD2 for D (5 bases each). Germline CDR1 reads LNHDA; CDR2 reads SQIVND (reference sequence). The CDR3 runs 14 residues. Trimming left V 10 bases short and J 6 bases short, with 22 bases between. CDR3 protein: CATTSGTGNLEQYF. The DNA of the CDR3 is TGTGCCACTACATCCGGGACGGGTAATCTCGAGCAGTACTTC.

The rearrangement links TRBV24-1 to TRBJ2-2, with D possibly TRBD2 on 5 matching bases. V was clipped by 0 bases and J by 4 bases, with 11 bases between them. This CDR3 comprises 16 residues. Germline CDR1 reads KGHDR; CDR2 reads SFDVKD. CDR3 nucleotides: TGTGCCACCAGTGATTTGGGCGGGTCGGGCACCGGGGAGCTGTTTTTT. Translation: CATSDLGGSGTGELFF.

V and J are TRBV19 and TRBJ2-1; D perhaps matches TRBD2 (6 bases). The germline CDR1 and CDR2 sequences are LNHDA and SQIVND (reference sequence). The CDR3 totals 14 residues. Trimming left V 7 bases short and J 1 base short, with 11 bases between. In DNA, the CDR3 is TGTGCCAGTAAACGAGCGGGTTCCTACAATGAGCAGTTCTTC. Translating gives CASKRAGSYNEQFF.

This clone has just one count. The chain is built from TRBV12-3 or TRBV12-4 and TRBJ1-2; possible D gene TRBD1, 5 bases. The V end lost 3 bases, the J end lost 6 bases, and 11 bases lay between the germline ends. The CDR3 runs to 13 residues. CDR3 nucleotides: TGTGCCAGCAGTTTGGTGCCGGGGGATGGCTACACCTTC. The encoded protein is CASSLVPGDGYTF.

This clone occurred a few times. The V and J genes are TRBV30 and TRBJ2-7; 7 bases line up with TRBD1. V trimming: 3 bases; J trimming: 2 bases; junction bases outside the gene matches: 7. This CDR3 spans 14 amino acids. CDR1 is GTSNPN, CDR2 SVGIG, per germline (reference sequence). The CDR3 DNA follows: TGTGCCTGGAGCCTCGGGACAGCGACCTACGAGCAGTACTTC. This encodes CAWSLGTATYEQYF.

V is TRBV27 and J is TRBJ1-5; the D gene is possibly TRBD1 (5 bases). V dropped 1 base and J dropped 1 base, with 8 bases sitting between them. The CDR3 runs 15 residues. CDR1 is MNHEY, CDR2 SMNVEV, per germline (reference sequence). In DNA, the CDR3 is TGTGCCAGCAGTTTATGGGGGGAGAGCAATCAGCCCCAGCATTTT. This gives the protein CASSLWGESNQPQHF.

The rearrangement links TRBV19 to TRBJ1-2; TRBD1 is a possible D gene (6 bases). V was cut by 9 bases and J by 4 bases, with 27 bases left in between. The CDR3 length is 17 residues. Germline CDR1 is LNHDA and CDR2 is SQIVND (reference sequence). DNA of the CDR3: TGTGCCAGCATAGATGCAGGGGCAAGAATGTCTGGCTATGGCTACACCTTC. Translation gives CASIDAGARMSGYGYTF.

In this sample, this clone turned up once. The chain has TRBV27 and TRBJ1-2; TRBD1 matches 7 bases. This CDR3 region has 14 residues. From germline, CDR1 is MNHEY and CDR2 SMNVEV (reference sequence). With V trimmed by 2 bases and J by 4 bases, 4 bases remained unmatched. The CDR3 here is CASSLKQGSYGYTF. CDR3 bases: TGTGCCAGCAGTTTAAAACAGGGGAGCTATGGCTACACCTTC.

The chain uses TRBV6-1 and TRBJ1-1; D may be TRBD1 (6 bases). Germline loops: CDR1 MNHNS, CDR2 SASEGT. The CDR3 runs 14 residues. The V end was cut by 3 bases, the J end by 1 base, with 9 bases between. The CDR3, as DNA: TGTGCCAGCAGTGACAGGGGCCCGAACACTGAAGCTTTCTTT. The encoded protein is CASSDRGPNTEAFF.

The rearrangement links TRBV7-3 to TRBJ2-7; 9 nucleotides match TRBD1. V lost 6 bases to trimming and J lost 6 bases; unmatched junction nucleotides: 12. Germline V gene lookup returns CDR1 SGHTA and CDR2 FQGTGA. The length of the CDR3 is 15 residues. This CDR3 reads CASSLRSGQGSEQYF. The CDR3 DNA is TGTGCCAGCAGTCTTAGGTCGGGACAGGGCTCCGAGCAGTACTTC.

J is TRBJ1-2 and V is TRBV29-1; 7 nucleotides line up with TRBD1. V was clipped by 6 bases and J by 8 bases; unmatched bases: 15. This CDR3 has 14 residues. In germline, CDR1 is SQVTM, CDR2 ANQGSEA. The DNA for the CDR3 is TGCAGCGTCCTAGGGGAGGGGGCAGAGGGGGGCTACACCTTC. Residues: CSVLGEGAEGGYTF.

The genes are TRBV5-6 and TRBJ1-4; possibly TRBD1 for D (5 bases). Trimming took 1 base from V and 7 from J, leaving 14 bases between them. The CDR3 length is 15 residues. CDR1 and CDR2 (germline): SGHDT, YYEEEE. The CDR3 loop reads CASSLYQGRGEKLFF. The DNA for the CDR3 is TGTGCCAGCAGCTTGTATCAGGGTAGAGGTGAAAAACTGTTTTTT.

V gene TRBV7-9 combines with J gene TRBJ2-7; the D call may be TRBD1 or TRBD2 (5 bases each). The CDR3 totals 14 residues. Germline CDR1 SEHNR, CDR2 FQNEAQ (reference sequence). V lost 2 bases and J lost 4, with 12 bases in between. CDR3 nucleotides: TGTGCCAGCAGCTTACAGGGAGTGACATACGAGCAGTACTTC. Its protein is CASSLQGVTYEQYF.

The chain links TRBV30 to TRBJ2-7, with a possible D match to TRBD1 (6 bases). The germline CDR1 and CDR2 sequences are GTSNPN and SVGIG (reference sequence). V was pared by 2 bases and J by 1 base, with 9 bases between. This CDR3 comprises 13 residues. CDR3 DNA sequence: TGTGCCTGGAGTACGGGACAATCCTACGAGCAGTACTTC. Its translation is CAWSTGQSYEQYF.

The chain couples TRBV18 to TRBJ2-1; 7 bases fit TRBD1. V was clipped by 3 bases and J by 10 bases; unmatched bases: 15. The CDR3 extends over 16 amino acids. Per the germline V gene, CDR1 is KGHSH and CDR2 is LQKENI. DNA of the CDR3: TGTGCCAGCTCACCCCCCCGACAGGGTGGGTTGCGAGAGCAGTTCTTC. It is translated as CASSPPRQGGLREQFF.

The chain is built from TRBV28 and TRBJ1-5; 12 positions match TRBD1. Germline lookup yields CDR1 MDHEN and CDR2 SYDVKM. V lost 5 bases to trimming and J lost 3 bases; unmatched junction nucleotides: 8. The CDR3 sequence is 17 residues long. The CDR3 protein is CASSPGDRGRYNQPQHF. The CDR3 region has the DNA TGTGCCAGCAGTCCCGGGGACAGGGGGCGTTACAATCAGCCCCAGCATTTT.

The V call is TRBV6-2 or TRBV6-3, the J call TRBJ2-5, with D possibly TRBD1 on 5 matching bases. The germline V gene has CDR1 MNHEY and CDR2 SVGEGT. The CDR3 covers 14 residues. The germline V and J ends were trimmed by 4 bases and 8 bases, with 17 bases remaining between them. CDR3 sequence reads: CASSSDSAVGTQYF. In nucleotides, the CDR3 is TGTGCCAGCAGTTCTGACAGCGCCGTGGGAACCCAGTACTTC.

The rearrangement joins TRBV3-1 (or the pseudogene TRBV3-2) to TRBJ2-1; D not certain. The CDR3 runs to 13 residues. The germline V gene has CDR1 LGHDT and CDR2 YNNKEL (reference sequence). Between the trimmed V and J ends, which lost 0 bases and 5 bases, there was a span of 5 bases. This chain's CDR3 is CASSQDRNNEQFF. The CDR3 DNA is TGTGCCAGCAGCCAAGATCGGAACAATGAGCAGTTCTTC.

The genes are TRBV5-6 and TRBJ1-2; D not certain. The CDR3 totals 13 residues. Germline loops: CDR1 SGHDT, CDR2 YYEEEE. The V and J ends lost 1 base and 5 bases respectively, with 9 bases between them. The CDR3 region is CASSLNGLYGYTF. Here the CDR3 DNA reads TGTGCCAGCAGCTTGAACGGGTTATATGGCTACACCTTC.

V gene TRBV28 combines with J gene TRBJ1-1; D unresolved. The CDR3 is 15 amino acids. V gave up 7 bases and J gave up 1 base, with 16 bases separating them. Germline V CDR1 and CDR2: MDHEN, SYDVKM. The chain's CDR3 is CASNGPVRENTEAFF. CDR3 coding DNA: TGTGCCAGCAACGGGCCCGTTAGGGAGAACACTGAAGCTTTCTTT.

This chain joins TRBV7-6 and TRBJ1-3, with D perhaps matching TRBD1 (5 bases). The CDR3 covers 14 residues. Trimming stripped 5 bases from V and 0 bases from J, with 8 bases between. Per germline, CDR1 SGHVS and CDR2 FNYEAQ. The DNA of the CDR3 is TGTGCCAGCAGCCCGGACAACTCTGGAAACACCATATATTTT. It specifies CASSPDNSGNTIYF.

The chain couples TRBV7-2 to TRBJ2-1; 10 bases are a match to TRBD2. The CDR3 has 16 amino acids. CDR1 and CDR2 (germline): SGHTA, FQGNSA. The trim removed 1 base at V and 6 bases at J, leaving 6 bases unmatched. The CDR3 spells CASSLGASGRINEQFF. CDR3 nucleotide sequence: TGTGCCAGCAGCTTAGGGGCTAGCGGGAGAATCAATGAGCAGTTCTTC.

The V and J genes are TRBV25-1 and TRBJ2-7, with 8 bases fitting TRBD1. Germline V gene data show CDR1 as MGHDK and CDR2 as SYGVNS. Losses at the gene ends were 1 base for V and 6 bases for J; bases not matched to a gene: 2. CDR3 length: 13 residues. The CDR3 reads CASSELGTGEQYF. The CDR3 nucleotides read TGTGCCAGCAGTGAATTGGGGACAGGCGAGCAGTACTTC.

The chain carries TRBV29-1 and TRBJ2-5, with 9 nucleotides matching TRBD1. With V trimmed by 7 bases and J by 5 bases, 5 bases remained unmatched. The CDR3 runs to 12 residues. The germline V gene encodes CDR1 SQVTM and CDR2 ANQGSEA. In nucleotides, the CDR3 is TGCAGCGCAGAGGGACAGGGTGAGACCCAGTACTTC. Protein product: CSAEGQGETQYF.

The rearrangement joins TRBV19 to TRBJ1-5, with a tentative D call TRBD1 (5 bases). Germline lookup yields CDR1 LNHDA and CDR2 SQIVND (reference sequence). The CDR3 has 12 amino acids. The V end lost 8 bases, the J end lost 3 bases, and 8 bases lay between the germline ends. CDR3 in amino acids: CASRQFNQPQHF. The CDR3 nucleotides read TGTGCCAGTCGACAGTTCAATCAGCCCCAGCATTTT.

The chain carries TRBV4-3 and TRBJ1-1, with 8 bases lining up with TRBD1. The CDR3 runs 14 residues. The germline gives CDR1 LGHNA, CDR2 YSLEER. J was trimmed by 8 bases and V by 3 bases; bases with no gene match: 8. The CDR3 DNA follows: TGCGCCAGCAGCCACGGTGACAGGGGAGGGGAAGCTTTCTTT. Protein sequence: CASSHGDRGGEAFF.

J is TRBJ2-7 and V is TRBV12-3 or TRBV12-4; D gene uncertain. V lost 5 bases and J lost 4, with 6 bases in between. This CDR3 region has 11 residues. CDR3 residues: CASSQRYEQYF. As DNA, the CDR3 is TGTGCCAGCAGTCAGAGATACGAGCAGTACTTC.

V is TRBV5-1 and J is TRBJ2-3; D perhaps matches TRBD2 (5 bases). V was clipped by 0 bases and J by 1 base, with 9 bases between them. CDR1 is SGHRS, CDR2 YFSETQ, per germline. This CDR3 contains 15 residues. The CDR3 nucleotides read TGCGCCAGCAGCTTGGACCGGGGTGGCACAGATACGCAGTATTTT. Protein sequence: CASSLDRGGTDTQYF.